The 3 T cell receptor beta chains below come from one sample, sequenced in a study of T cell repertoires in cytomegalovirus infection (dated by TCRdb to between 2018 and 2021). Their specific antigens are unknown. TCRdb shows the sequencer as Illumina HiSeq 1500. TCRdb trimmed the raw reads at Q25, called clones with MiXCR and kept productive beta chains. For every CDR3 protein sequence, its rows merge into one entry that carries the most common genes and DNA. The sample table contains some 500,000 distinct CDR3 sequences; only one count was recorded for 30% to 40% of them. About 17% of the sample is in the top ten clones. In the paper's terms, the treatment or condition label means: in vitro stimulation with specific CMV peptide epitopes to enrich CMV-specific T cells. The source material was cultured PBMCs, sampled from culture after CMV antigen stimulation. Source of these receptors: a human donor in good health (CMV status not recorded). Some clones in this sample may be carry-over from other donors' samples.

The table lists this clonotype with many counts. V and J are TRBV6-1 and TRBJ2-3; 8 nucleotides match TRBD2. In germline, CDR1 is MNHNS, CDR2 SASEGT. The CDR3 spans 15 residues. Losses at the gene ends were 2 bases for V and 4 bases for J; bases not matched to a gene: 5. Here the CDR3 DNA reads TGTGCCAGCAGTGAAAGGGCGGGAGGAGCAGATACGCAGTATTTT. Translated, it gives CASSERAGGADTQYF.

There are a few counts of this clonotype. The chain couples TRBV28 to TRBJ1-2; TRBD1 might be the D (6 bases). Per germline, CDR1 MDHEN and CDR2 SYDVKM. The V end was cut by 6 bases, the J end by 3 bases, with 17 bases between. The CDR3 sequence is 15 residues long. This CDR3 is CASSLSGGHDYGYTF. Here the CDR3 DNA reads TGTGCCAGCAGCCTCTCGGGGGGACACGACTATGGCTACACCTTC.

The V gene is TRBV6-2 or TRBV6-3, the J gene TRBJ2-5, with 10 bases fitting TRBD2. The V gene's germline CDR1 is MNHEY and CDR2 SVGEGT. J was trimmed by 5 bases and V by 6 bases; bases with no gene match: 6. The CDR3 totals 14 residues. CDR3 nucleotide sequence: TGTGCCAGCAGCAATAGCGGGAGGTCTGAGACCCAGTACTTC. This codes for CASSNSGRSETQYF.